In its sample, the clone carrying this TCR beta chain was seen many times. TCRdb used MiXCR to reprocess the 5' RACE reads, holding one entry per CDR3 protein. The profile shows about 92,000 distinct CDR3 sequences, over 9.5% of them singletons. V shed 11 bases and J 6 bases; nucleotides not matched to a gene: 8. Germline-derived CDR1 and CDR2 are ENHRY and SYGVKD. The CDR3 is 13 residues long. Time point noted: sample taken at primary tumor resection. Sequencing covered unsorted whole RNA taken from tumor, nontumor lung or frozen PBMC. The record originates from a study of spatial heterogeneity in lung cancer.

The rearrangement joins TRBV10-3 to TRBJ1-4; 8 nucleotides line up with TRBD1. Material: PBMCs, obtained at surgery. This TCR was sampled from a male donor with early-stage non-small cell lung cancer. The CDR3 DNA sequence: TGTGCCTCCCAGGACAGGGCGGATGAAAAACTGTTTTTT. Translation: CASQDRADEKLFF.